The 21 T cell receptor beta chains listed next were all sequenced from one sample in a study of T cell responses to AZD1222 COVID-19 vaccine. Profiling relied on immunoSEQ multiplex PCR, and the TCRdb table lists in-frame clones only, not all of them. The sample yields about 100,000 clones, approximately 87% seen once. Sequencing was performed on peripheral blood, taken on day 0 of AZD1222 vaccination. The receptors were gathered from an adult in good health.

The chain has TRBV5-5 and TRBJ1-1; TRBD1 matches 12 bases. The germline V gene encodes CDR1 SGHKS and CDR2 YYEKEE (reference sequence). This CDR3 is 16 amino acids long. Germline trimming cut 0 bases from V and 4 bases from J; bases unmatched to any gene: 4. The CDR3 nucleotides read TGTGCCAGCAGCTTGGTGGGACAGGGGGCCGGCACTGAAGCTTTCTTT. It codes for CASSLVGQGAGTEAFF.

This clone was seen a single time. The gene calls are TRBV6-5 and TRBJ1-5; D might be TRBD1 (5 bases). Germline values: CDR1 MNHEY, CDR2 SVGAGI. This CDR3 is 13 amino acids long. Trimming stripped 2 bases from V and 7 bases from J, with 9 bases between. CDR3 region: CASSYGGGQPQHF. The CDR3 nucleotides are TGTGCCAGCAGTTACGGGGGTGGCCAGCCCCAGCATTTT.

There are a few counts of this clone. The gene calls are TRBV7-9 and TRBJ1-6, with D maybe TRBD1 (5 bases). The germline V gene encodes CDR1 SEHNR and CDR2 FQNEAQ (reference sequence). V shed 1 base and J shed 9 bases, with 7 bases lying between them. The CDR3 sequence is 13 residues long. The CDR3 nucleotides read TGTGCCAGCAGCTTAGAACAGGCTTCACCCCTCCACTTT. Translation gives CASSLEQASPLHF.

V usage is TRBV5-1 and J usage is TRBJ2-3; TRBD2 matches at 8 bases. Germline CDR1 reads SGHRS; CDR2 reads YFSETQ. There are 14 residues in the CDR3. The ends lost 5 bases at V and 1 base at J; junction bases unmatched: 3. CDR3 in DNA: TGCGCCAGCAGAGCGGGGGAGGGCACAGATACGCAGTATTTT. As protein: CASRAGEGTDTQYF.

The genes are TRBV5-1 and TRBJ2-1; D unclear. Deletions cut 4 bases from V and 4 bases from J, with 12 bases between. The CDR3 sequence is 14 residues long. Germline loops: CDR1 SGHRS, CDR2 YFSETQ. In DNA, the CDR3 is TGCGCCAGCAGCGACGGTCTTTTATACAATGAGCAGTTCTTC. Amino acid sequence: CASSDGLLYNEQFF.

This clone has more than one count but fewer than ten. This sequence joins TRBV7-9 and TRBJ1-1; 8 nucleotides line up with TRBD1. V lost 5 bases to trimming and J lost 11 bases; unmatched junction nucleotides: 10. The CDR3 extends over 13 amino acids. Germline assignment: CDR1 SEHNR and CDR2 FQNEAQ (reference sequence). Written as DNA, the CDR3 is TGTGCCAGCAGCCGACCGGGACAGGTGGATGCTTTCTTT. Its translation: CASSRPGQVDAFF.

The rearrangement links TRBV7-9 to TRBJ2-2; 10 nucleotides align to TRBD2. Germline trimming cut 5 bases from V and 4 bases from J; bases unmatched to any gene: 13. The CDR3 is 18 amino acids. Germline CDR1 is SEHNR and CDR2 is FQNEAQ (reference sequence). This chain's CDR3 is CASSPDFQAGGATGELFF. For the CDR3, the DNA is TGTGCCAGCAGCCCCGACTTCCAAGCGGGGGGGGCCACCGGGGAGCTGTTTTTT.

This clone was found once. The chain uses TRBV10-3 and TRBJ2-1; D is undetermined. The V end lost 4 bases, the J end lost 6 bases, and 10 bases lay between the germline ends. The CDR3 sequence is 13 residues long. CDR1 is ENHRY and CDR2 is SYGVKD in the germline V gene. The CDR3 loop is CAISALGSNEQFF. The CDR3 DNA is TGTGCCATCAGTGCCCTCGGTTCCAATGAGCAGTTCTTC.

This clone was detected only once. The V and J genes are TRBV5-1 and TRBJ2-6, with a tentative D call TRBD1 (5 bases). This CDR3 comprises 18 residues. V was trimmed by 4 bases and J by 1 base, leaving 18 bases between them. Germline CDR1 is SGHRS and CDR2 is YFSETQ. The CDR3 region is CASSRWPGPGSGANVLTF. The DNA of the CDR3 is TGCGCCAGCAGCAGGTGGCCGGGCCCAGGGTCTGGGGCCAACGTCCTGACTTTC. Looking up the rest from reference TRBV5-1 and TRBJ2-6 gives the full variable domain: KAGVTQTPRYLIKTRGQQVTLSCSPISGHRSVSWYQQTPGQGLQFLFEYFSETQRNKGNFPGRFSGRQFSNSRSEMNVSTLELGDSALYLCASSRWPGPGSGANVLTFGAGSRLTVL.

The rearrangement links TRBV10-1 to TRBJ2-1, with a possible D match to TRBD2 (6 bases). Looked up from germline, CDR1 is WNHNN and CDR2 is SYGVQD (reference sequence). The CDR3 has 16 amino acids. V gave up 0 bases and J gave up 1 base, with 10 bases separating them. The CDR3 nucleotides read TGCGCCAGCAGTGAGTCGGCGGGGAGTTCCTACAATGAGCAGTTCTTC. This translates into CASSESAGSSYNEQFF.

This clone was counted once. CDR3 sequence reads: CATTDQNSYEQYF. The CDR3 DNA is TGTGCCACAACAGACCAAAATTCCTACGAGCAGTACTTC. This chain joins TRBV19 and TRBJ2-7; no firm D call. V lost 10 bases to trimming and J lost 1 base, with 14 bases between them. Germline V gene lookup returns CDR1 LNHDA and CDR2 SQIVND (reference sequence). The CDR3 extends over 13 amino acids.

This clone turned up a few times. This chain's CDR3 is CAISGPGQGSYEQYF. The CDR3 nucleotides read TGTGCCATCAGTGGTCCGGGACAGGGCTCCTACGAGCAGTACTTC. The genes are TRBV10-3 and TRBJ2-7, with 9 bases aligning to TRBD1. V dropped 4 bases and J dropped 0; count of bases not matched to a gene: 4. Looked up from germline, CDR1 is ENHRY and CDR2 is SYGVKD. The CDR3 has 15 residues.

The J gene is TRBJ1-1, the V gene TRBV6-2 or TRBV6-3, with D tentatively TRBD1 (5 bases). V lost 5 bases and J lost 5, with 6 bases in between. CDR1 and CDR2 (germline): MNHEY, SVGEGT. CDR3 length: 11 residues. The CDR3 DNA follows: TGTGCCAGCAGTCAGGGAACTGAAGCTTTCTTT. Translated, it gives CASSQGTEAFF.

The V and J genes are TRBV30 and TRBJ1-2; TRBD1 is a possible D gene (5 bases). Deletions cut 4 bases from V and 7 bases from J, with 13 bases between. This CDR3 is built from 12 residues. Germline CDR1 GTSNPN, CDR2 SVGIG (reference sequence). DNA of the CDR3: TGTGCCTGGAAGACCAGGGACGGTGGCTACACCTTC. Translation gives CAWKTRDGGYTF.

The CDR3 sequence: CASRERNTIYF. Here the CDR3 DNA reads TGCGCCAGCCGAGAACGAAACACCATATATTTT. The chain uses TRBV5-1 and TRBJ1-3, with D unclear. Trimming stripped 7 bases from V and 5 bases from J, with 7 bases between. The CDR3 covers 11 residues. CDR1 is SGHRS and CDR2 is YFSETQ in the germline V gene.

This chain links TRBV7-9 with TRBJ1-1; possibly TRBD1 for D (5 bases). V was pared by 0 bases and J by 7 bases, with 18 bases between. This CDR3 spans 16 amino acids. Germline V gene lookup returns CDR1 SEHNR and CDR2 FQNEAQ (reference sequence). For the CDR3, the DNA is TGTGCCAGCAGCTTAGCGGGACCTAGGGACGGTGGTGAAGCTTTCTTT. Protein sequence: CASSLAGPRDGGEAFF.

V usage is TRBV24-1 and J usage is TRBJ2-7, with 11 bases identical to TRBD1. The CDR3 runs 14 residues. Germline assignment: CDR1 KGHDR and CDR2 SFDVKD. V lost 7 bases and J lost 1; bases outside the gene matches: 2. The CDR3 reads CATSGTGGSYEQYF. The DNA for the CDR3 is TGTGCCACCAGCGGGACAGGGGGGTCCTACGAGCAGTACTTC.

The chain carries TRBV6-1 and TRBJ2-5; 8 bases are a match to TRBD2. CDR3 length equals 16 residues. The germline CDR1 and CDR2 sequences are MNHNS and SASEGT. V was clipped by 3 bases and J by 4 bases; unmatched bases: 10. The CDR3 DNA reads TGTGCCAGCAGTGACCTTAGCGGGGTGGTGGCAGAGACCCAGTACTTC. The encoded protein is CASSDLSGVVAETQYF.

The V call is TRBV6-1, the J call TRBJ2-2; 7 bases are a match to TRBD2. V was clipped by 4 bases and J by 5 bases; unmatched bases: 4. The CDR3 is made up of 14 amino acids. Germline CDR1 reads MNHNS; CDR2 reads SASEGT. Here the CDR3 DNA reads TGTGCCAGCAGTGGAGCGGGAAATACCGGGGAGCTGTTTTTT. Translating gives CASSGAGNTGELFF.

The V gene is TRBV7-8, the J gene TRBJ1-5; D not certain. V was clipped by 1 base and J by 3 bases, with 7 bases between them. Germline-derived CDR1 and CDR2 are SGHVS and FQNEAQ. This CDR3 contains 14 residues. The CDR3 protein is CASSLVSDNQPQHF. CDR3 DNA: TGTGCCAGCAGCTTAGTGTCAGACAATCAGCCCCAGCATTTT.

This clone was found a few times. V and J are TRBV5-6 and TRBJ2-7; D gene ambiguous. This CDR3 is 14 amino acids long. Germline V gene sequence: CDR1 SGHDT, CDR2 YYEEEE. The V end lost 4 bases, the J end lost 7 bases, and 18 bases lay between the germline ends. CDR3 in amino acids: CASSLRKGLSEQYF. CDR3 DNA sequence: TGTGCCAGCAGCCTACGGAAAGGTCTTAGTGAGCAGTACTTC. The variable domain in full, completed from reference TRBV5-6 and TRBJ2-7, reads DAGVTQSPTHLIKTRGQQVTLRCSPKSGHDTVSWYQQALGQGPQFIFQYYEEEERQRGNFPDRFSGHQFPNYSSELNVNALLLGDSALYLCASSLRKGLSEQYFGPGTRLTVT.